The present TCR beta chain was sequenced within a study of blood T cell repertoires in COVID-19. About the research overall: PBMCs, B-cell-depleted T cells, or T cells provided the cDNA or gDNA that made up the material.

V trimming: 1 base; J trimming: 2 bases; junction bases outside the gene matches: 1. Germline CDR1 LNHDA, CDR2 SQIVND (reference sequence). CDR3 length: 14 residues. Patients in Seattle were enrolled during active infection, then followed longitudinally. In the source study's methods: Counts of nucleated cells, estimated from reference gene primer amplification, were obtained. The data were produced by immunoSEQ multiplex PCR, yet TCRdb's version contains in-frame clones alone and is incomplete. V, J and clone size were drawn from that table, and D and trimming were deduced from the DNA. This sample carries over 150,000 clones, about 88% of them seen once, and the ten largest clones take 18%.

The sequenced sample was peripheral blood. V and J are TRBV19 and TRBJ2-7; TRBD1 matches 8 bases. This TCR came from a man in his forties or fifties with COVID-19, enrolled during active disease. CDR3 bases: TGTGCCAGTAGTATAGGGGACAGGACCTACGAGCAGTACTTC. Translated: CASSIGDRTYEQYF. Drawing the rest from reference TRBV19 and TRBJ2-7, the complete variable domain is DGGITQSPKYLFRKEGQNVTLSCEQNLNHDAMYWYRQDPGQGLRLIYYSQIVNDFQKGDIAEGYSVSREKKESFPLTVTSAQKNPTAFYLCASSIGDRTYEQYFGPGTRLTVT.